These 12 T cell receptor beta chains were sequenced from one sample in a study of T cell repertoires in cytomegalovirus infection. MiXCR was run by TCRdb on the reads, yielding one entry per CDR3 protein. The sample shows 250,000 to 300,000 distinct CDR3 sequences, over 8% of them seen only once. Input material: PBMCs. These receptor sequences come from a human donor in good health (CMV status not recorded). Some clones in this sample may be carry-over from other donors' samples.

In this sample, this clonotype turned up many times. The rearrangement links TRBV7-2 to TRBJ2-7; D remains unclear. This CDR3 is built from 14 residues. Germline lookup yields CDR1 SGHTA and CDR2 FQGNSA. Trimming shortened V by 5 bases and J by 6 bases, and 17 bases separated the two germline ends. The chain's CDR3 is CASSALYPLSEQYF. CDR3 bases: TGTGCCAGCAGCGCGCTATATCCCCTAAGCGAGCAGTACTTC. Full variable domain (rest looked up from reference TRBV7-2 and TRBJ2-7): GAGVSQSPSNKVTEKGKDVELRCDPISGHTALYWYRQSLGQGLEFLIYFQGNSAPDKSGLPSDRFSAERTGGSVSTLTIQRTQQEDSAVYLCASSALYPLSEQYFGPGTRLTVT.

CDR3 DNA: TGCGCCAGCAGTGGGGACCTTAACTATGGCTACACCTTC. It encodes CASSGDLNYGYTF. The rearrangement uses TRBV10-2 and TRBJ1-2; weak D call: TRBD1 (5 bases). The V end was cut by 4 bases, the J end by 1 base, with 7 bases between. In germline, CDR1 is WSHSY, CDR2 SAAADI. This CDR3 spans 13 amino acids.

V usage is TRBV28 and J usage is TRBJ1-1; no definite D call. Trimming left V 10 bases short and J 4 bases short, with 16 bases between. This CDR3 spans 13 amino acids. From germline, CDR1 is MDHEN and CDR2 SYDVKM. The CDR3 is CAIRPVVVTEAFF. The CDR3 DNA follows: TGTGCCATCAGACCCGTTGTGGTCACTGAAGCTTTCTTT.

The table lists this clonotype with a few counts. CDR3: CASSEVTVDGYTF. CDR3 nucleotide sequence: TGTGCCAGCAGTGAGGTTACAGTAGATGGCTACACCTTC. This chain joins TRBV2 and TRBJ1-2, with unresolved D. The V and J ends lost 3 bases and 6 bases respectively, with 11 bases between them. The CDR3 consists of 13 residues. The germline V gene has CDR1 SNHLY and CDR2 FYNNEI.

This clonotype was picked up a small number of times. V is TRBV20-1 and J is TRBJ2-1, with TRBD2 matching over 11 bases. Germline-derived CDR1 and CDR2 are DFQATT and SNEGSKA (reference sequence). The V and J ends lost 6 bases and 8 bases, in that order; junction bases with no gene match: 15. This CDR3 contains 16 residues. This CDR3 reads CSAQVFSGRASYEQFF. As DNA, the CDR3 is TGCAGTGCCCAGGTCTTTAGCGGGAGGGCCTCGTATGAGCAGTTCTTC.

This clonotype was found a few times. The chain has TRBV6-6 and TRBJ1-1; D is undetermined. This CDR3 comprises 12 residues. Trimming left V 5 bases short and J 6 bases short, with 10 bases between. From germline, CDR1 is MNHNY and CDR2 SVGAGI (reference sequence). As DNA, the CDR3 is TGTGCCAGCAGTGACCGCGGACCTGAAGCTTTCTTT. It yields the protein CASSDRGPEAFF.

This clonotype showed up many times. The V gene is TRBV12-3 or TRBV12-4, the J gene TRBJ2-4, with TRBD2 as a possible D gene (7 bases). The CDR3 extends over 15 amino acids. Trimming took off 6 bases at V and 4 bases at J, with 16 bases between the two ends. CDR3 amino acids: CASSGGGARKNIQYF. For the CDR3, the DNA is TGTGCCAGCAGCGGAGGGGGGGCCCGGAAAAACATTCAGTACTTC.

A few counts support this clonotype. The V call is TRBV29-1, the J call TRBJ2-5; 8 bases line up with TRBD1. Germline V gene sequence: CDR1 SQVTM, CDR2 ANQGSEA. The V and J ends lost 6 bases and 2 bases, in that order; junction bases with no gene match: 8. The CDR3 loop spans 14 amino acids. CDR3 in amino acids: CSVARTGIQETQYF. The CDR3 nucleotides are TGCAGCGTCGCTAGGACAGGGATACAAGAGACCCAGTACTTC.

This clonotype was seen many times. In DNA, the CDR3 is TGTGCCAGCAGCCTTACAGATAGCAATCAGCCCCAGCATTTT. Encoded protein: CASSLTDSNQPQHF. V usage is TRBV7-2 and J usage is TRBJ1-5, with no clear D. V gave up 5 bases and J gave up 0 bases, with 8 bases separating them. CDR3 length: 14 amino acids. Per the germline V gene, CDR1 is SGHTA and CDR2 is FQGNSA.

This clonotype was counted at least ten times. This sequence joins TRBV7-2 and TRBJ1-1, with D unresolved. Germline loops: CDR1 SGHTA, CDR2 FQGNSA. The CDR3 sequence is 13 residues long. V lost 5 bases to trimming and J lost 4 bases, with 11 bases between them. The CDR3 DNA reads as TGTGCCAGCAGCACCGCGGTCGCCACTGAAGCTTTCTTT. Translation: CASSTAVATEAFF. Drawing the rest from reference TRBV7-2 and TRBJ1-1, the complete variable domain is GAGVSQSPSNKVTEKGKDVELRCDPISGHTALYWYRQSLGQGLEFLIYFQGNSAPDKSGLPSDRFSAERTGGSVSTLTIQRTQQEDSAVYLCASSTAVATEAFFGQGTRLTVV.

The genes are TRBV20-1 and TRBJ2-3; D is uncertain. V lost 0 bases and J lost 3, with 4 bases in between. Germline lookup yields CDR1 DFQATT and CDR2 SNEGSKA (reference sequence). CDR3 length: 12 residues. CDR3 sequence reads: CSARDGTDTQYF. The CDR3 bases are TGCAGTGCTAGAGATGGGACAGATACGCAGTATTTT.

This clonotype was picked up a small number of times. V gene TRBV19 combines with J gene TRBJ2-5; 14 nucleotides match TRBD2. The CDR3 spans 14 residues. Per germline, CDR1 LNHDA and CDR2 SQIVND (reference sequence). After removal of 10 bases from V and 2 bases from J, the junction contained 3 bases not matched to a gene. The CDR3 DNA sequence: TGTGCCACGGGACTAGCGGGAGTTCAAGAGACCCAGTACTTC. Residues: CATGLAGVQETQYF.